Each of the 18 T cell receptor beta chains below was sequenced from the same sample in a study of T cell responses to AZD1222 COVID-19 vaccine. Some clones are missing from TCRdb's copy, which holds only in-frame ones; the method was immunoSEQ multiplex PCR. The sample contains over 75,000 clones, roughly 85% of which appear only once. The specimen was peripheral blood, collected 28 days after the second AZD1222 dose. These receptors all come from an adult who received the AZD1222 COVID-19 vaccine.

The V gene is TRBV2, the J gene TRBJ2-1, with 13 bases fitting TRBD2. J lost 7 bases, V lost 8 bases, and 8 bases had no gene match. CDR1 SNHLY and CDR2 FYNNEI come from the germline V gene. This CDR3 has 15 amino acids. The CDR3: CASLPGLAGKNEQFF. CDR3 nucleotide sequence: TGTGCCAGCCTTCCGGGACTAGCGGGGAAGAATGAGCAGTTCTTC.

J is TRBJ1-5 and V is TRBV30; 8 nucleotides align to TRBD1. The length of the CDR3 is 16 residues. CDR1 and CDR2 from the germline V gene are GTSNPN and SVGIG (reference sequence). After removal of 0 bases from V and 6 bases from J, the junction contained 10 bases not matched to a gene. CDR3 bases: TGTGCCTGGAGTGTCCAGGCCGGACAGGGCGGTCAGCCCCAGCATTTT. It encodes CAWSVQAGQGGQPQHF.

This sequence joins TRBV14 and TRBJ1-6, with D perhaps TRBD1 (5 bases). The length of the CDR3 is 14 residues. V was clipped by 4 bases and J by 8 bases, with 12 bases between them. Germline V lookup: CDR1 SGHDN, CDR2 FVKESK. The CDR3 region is CASSRRDPYSPLHF. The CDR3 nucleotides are TGTGCCAGCAGCCGCCGGGACCCCTATTCACCCCTCCACTTT.

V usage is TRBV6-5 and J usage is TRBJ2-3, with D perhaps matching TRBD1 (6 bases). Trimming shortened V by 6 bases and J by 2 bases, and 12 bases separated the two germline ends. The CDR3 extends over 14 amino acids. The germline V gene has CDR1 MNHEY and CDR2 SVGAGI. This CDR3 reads CASSRQDNTDTQYF. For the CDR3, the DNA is TGTGCCAGCAGCAGACAGGACAACACAGATACGCAGTATTTT.

Here the CDR3 DNA reads TGTGCCAGCAACCAGGGCACAGATACGCAGTATTTT. Amino acids: CASNQGTDTQYF. The rearrangement links TRBV12-3 or TRBV12-4 to TRBJ2-3; D is undetermined. The V and J ends lost 7 bases and 1 base respectively, with 6 bases between them. The CDR3 runs 12 residues.

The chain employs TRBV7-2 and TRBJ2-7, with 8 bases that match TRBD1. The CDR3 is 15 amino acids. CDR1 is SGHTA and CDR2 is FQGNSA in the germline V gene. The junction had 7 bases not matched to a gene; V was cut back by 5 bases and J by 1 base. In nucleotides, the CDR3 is TGTGCCAGCAGCCTAAGACAGGGGTGGTCCTACGAGCAGTACTTC. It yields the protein CASSLRQGWSYEQYF.

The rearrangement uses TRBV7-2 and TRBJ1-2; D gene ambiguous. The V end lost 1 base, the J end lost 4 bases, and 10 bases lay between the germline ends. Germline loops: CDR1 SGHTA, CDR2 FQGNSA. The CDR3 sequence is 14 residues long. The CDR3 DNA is TGTGCCAGCAGCTTAGAACCGAGACCCTATGGCTACACCTTC. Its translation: CASSLEPRPYGYTF.

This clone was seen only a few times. As DNA, the CDR3 is TGTGCCAGCAGTTACAACGCGGGTCAAACGAACACCGGGGAGCTGTTTTTT. It yields the protein CASSYNAGQTNTGELFF. The chain links TRBV6-2 or TRBV6-3 to TRBJ2-2; D is possibly TRBD2 (5 bases). The CDR3 covers 17 residues. Germline CDR1 MNHEY, CDR2 SVGEGT. The V and J ends lost 2 bases and 0 bases respectively, with 13 bases between them.

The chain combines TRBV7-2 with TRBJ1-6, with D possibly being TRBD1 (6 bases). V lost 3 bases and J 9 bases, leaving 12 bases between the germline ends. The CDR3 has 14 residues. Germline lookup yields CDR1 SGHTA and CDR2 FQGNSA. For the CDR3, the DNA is TGTGCCAGCAGCTTGGACAGCAATGGTTCACCCCTCCACTTT. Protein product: CASSLDSNGSPLHF.

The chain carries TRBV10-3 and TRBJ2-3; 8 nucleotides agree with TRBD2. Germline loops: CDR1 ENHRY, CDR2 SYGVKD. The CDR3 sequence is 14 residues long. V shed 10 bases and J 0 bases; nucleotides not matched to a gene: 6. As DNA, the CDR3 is TGTGCCACCGACGGCGGGGGGAGCACAGATACGCAGTATTTT. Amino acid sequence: CATDGGGSTDTQYF.

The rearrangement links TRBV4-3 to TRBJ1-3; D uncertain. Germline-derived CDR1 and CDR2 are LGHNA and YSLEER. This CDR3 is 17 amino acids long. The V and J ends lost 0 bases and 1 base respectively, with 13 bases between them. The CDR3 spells CASSQEAQRGSGNTIYF. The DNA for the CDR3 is TGCGCCAGCAGCCAAGAGGCGCAGCGAGGTTCTGGAAACACCATATATTTT.

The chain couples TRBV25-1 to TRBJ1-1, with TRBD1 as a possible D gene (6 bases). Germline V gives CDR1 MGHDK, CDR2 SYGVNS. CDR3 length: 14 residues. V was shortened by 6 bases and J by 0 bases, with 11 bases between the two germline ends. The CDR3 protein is CASRRDNMNTEAFF. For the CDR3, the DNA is TGTGCCAGCAGAAGGGACAACATGAACACTGAAGCTTTCTTT. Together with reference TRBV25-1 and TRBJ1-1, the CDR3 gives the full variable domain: EADIYQTPRYLVIGTGKKITLECSQTMGHDKMYWYQQDPGMELHLIHYSYGVNSTEKGDLSSESTVSRIRTEHFPLTLESARPSHTSQYLCASRRDNMNTEAFFGQGTRLTVV.

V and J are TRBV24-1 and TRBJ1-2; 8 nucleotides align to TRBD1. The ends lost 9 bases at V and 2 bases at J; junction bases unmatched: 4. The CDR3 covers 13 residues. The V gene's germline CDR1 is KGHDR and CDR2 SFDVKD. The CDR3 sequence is CATQGTGNYGYTF. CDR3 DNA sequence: TGTGCCACCCAGGGGACAGGAAACTATGGCTACACCTTC.

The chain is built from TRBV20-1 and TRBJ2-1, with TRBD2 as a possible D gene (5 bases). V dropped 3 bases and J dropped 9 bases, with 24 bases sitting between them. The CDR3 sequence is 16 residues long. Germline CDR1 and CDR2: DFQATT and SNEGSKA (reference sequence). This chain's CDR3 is CSASFIFGLSWGEQFF. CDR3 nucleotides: TGCAGTGCTAGTTTCATATTTGGACTTTCGTGGGGTGAGCAGTTCTTC.

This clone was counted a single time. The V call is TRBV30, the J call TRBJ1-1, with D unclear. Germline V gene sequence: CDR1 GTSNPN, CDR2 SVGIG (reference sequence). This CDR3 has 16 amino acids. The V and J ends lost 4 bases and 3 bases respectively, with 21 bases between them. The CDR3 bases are TGTGCCTGGACTGGGCCTAATTATCTTCAGGACACTGAAGCTTTCTTT. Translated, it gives CAWTGPNYLQDTEAFF.

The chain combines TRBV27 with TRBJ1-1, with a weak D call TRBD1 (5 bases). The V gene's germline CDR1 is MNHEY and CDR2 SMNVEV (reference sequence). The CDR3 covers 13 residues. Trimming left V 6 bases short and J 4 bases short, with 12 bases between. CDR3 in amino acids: CASSPRGGTEAFF. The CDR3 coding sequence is TGTGCCAGCAGCCCAAGGGGAGGCACTGAAGCTTTCTTT.

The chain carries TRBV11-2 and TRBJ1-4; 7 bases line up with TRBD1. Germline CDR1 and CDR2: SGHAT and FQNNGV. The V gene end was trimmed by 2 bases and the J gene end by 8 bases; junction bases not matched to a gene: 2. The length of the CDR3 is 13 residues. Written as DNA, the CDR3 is TGTGCCAGCAGCTTACCAGGGGGGGAAAAACTGTTTTTT. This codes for CASSLPGGEKLFF.

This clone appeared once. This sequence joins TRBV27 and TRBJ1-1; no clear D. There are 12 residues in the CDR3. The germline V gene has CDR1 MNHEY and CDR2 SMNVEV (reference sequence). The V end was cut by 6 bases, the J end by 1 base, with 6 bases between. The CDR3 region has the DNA TGTGCCAGCAGCCGGGGGAACACTGAAGCTTTCTTT. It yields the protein CASSRGNTEAFF.